This T cell receptor (beta chain) was found in a study of blood T cell repertoires in COVID-19. TCRdb's table, derived via immunoSEQ multiplex PCR, lists solely in-frame clones and lacks some. The data show roughly 300,000 clones, roughly 89% seen once. Germline CDR1 is MGHRA and CDR2 is YSYEKL. V was shortened by 0 bases and J by 2 bases, with 11 bases between the two germline ends. The CDR3 sequence is 16 residues long. Sample: peripheral blood. V usage is TRBV4-1 and J usage is TRBJ1-3; D is ambiguous. This receptor was taken from a woman aged 25 to 39 with COVID-19, enrolled during active disease. Written as DNA, the CDR3 is TGCGCCAGCAGCCAAGACCCTTCCACGGCTGGAAACACCATATATTTT. Amino acids: CASSQDPSTAGNTIYF.